This T cell receptor beta chain was captured in a study of metastatic and nonmetastatic thyroid tumors (dated by TCRdb to the early 2020s). A note on the overall study: The researchers compared repertoires between peripheral blood samples and tumor or nodule tissue samples from patients with malignant or benign thyroid disease. Overall results and qualifications from the work: In both blood and tumor samples, malignant tumors were reported to have significantly higher TCR beta diversity than benign nodules.

As for this clone: Its antigen has not been determined. The sample holds no much larger clone one base away, and base qualities are not on file.

Before undergoing thyroid surgery, none of the patients had been given any kind of treatment. Using T-cell receptor beta sequencing, the study looked back at clinical samples from patients collected from about 2011 to 2018. Libraries were constructed by PCR. Sequencing took place on an Illumina HiSeq 4000. High-throughput sequencing was used to profile the TCR beta-chain CDR3 region of each patient. The published analysis was carried out like this. Drawing on CDR3 differences between clinicopathological groups, the researchers built a classifier meant to tell apart patients with distant-metastatic papillary thyroid cancer. To measure repertoire diversity the researchers used the Shannon index, while the Morisita-Horn index served to gauge how similar the tumor and blood repertoires were. TCRdb reprocessing: public reads trimmed at Q25 with fastp, clones called with MiXCR, in-frame beta chains kept. For this entry, the V and J calls and clone size follow TCRdb and not the study's own pipeline. The table for this sample lists roughly 4,500 clones; less than 45% of them were counted only once. The ten largest make up less than 25% of the sample.

Trimming removed 7 bases from V and 3 bases from J, leaving 24 bases between the germline ends. The germline V gene provides CDR1 MDHEN and CDR2 SYDVKM. The CDR3 numbers 17 residues from cysteine through phenylalanine. This entry keeps only the CDR3 DNA: 51 bases, framed from base 1. The chain is encoded by TRBV28 joined to TRBJ1-2; the D gene lacks a confident call. The origin of this receptor is a male donor with papillary thyroid cancer or a benign thyroid nodule (not recorded which). Some clones in this sample may be carry-over from other donors' samples. Source material: tumor tissue. The sequenced DNA is TGTGCCAGCACCCTCTTGCGCCGACAAGGGCTTTACTATGGCTACACCTTC. Its protein is CASTLLRRQGLYYGYTF.